A selection of T cell receptor beta chains follows, all from one sample in a study of post-analysis software for immune sequencing data. TCRdb passed the PCR reads through MiXCR, listing each CDR3 protein once. The profile shows 550,000 to 700,000 distinct CDR3 sequences, roughly 47% of them singletons. The sequencing input was blood. Receptors originate from a girl aged 5 to 17 with multiple sclerosis. Both conserved end residues are part of each CDR3. Fields, in order: V gene, D gene, J gene, clone size, CDR3 protein, CDR3 DNA. D genes are given only for firm matches. Clone size is given for some rows only: seen once, a few or many times, or a class if the clone is expanded.

v_call: TRBV12-3/TRBV12-4
d_call: TRBD2
j_call: TRBJ2-7
clone_size: NA
cdr3_aa: CASRPSGRSDEQYF
cdr3_nt: TGTGCCAGCAGACCTAGCGGGAGGAGCGACGAGCAGTACTTC

v_call: TRBV7-8
d_call: TRBD1
j_call: TRBJ1-2
clone_size: NA
cdr3_aa: CASSPRDRGYGYTF
cdr3_nt: TGTGCCAGCAGCCCCCGGGACAGGGGCTATGGCTACACCTTC

v_call: TRBV6-5
d_call: TRBD2
j_call: TRBJ2-7
clone_size: NA
cdr3_aa: CASSLAVAYAQYF
cdr3_nt: TGTGCCAGCAGTCTAGCGGTGGCCTACGCGCAGTACTTC

v_call: TRBV5-1
d_call: TRBD1
j_call: TRBJ1-2
clone_size: NA
cdr3_aa: CASSLVGQGDGYTF
cdr3_nt: TGCGCCAGCAGCTTGGTGGGACAGGGCGATGGCTACACCTTC

v_call: TRBV5-6
d_call: NA
j_call: TRBJ2-6
clone_size: few
cdr3_aa: CASSLDQGAFSGANVLTF
cdr3_nt: TGTGCCAGCAGCTTGGACCAGGGAGCATTCTCTGGGGCCAACGTCCTGACTTTC

v_call: TRBV5-1
d_call: NA
j_call: TRBJ2-7
clone_size: NA
cdr3_aa: CASSLRAEGDEQYF
cdr3_nt: TGCGCCAGCAGCTTGAGGGCAGAGGGGGACGAGCAGTACTTC

v_call: TRBV15
d_call: NA
j_call: TRBJ2-5
clone_size: NA
cdr3_aa: CATSIQPQETQYF
cdr3_nt: TGTGCCACCAGCATCCAACCCCAGGAGACCCAGTACTTC

v_call: TRBV5-1
d_call: TRBD1
j_call: TRBJ2-4
clone_size: NA
cdr3_aa: CASSLGGTGASQLLQYF
cdr3_nt: TGCGCCAGCAGCTTGGGGGGAACAGGGGCGTCGCAACTGCTTCAGTACTTC

v_call: TRBV20-1
d_call: TRBD2
j_call: TRBJ2-7
clone_size: few
cdr3_aa: CSARAFGAGAYEQYF
cdr3_nt: TGCAGTGCTAGAGCTTTTGGAGCGGGAGCCTACGAGCAGTACTTC

v_call: TRBV4-1
d_call: TRBD2
j_call: TRBJ2-7
clone_size: few
cdr3_aa: CASSPSIAGAYEQYF
cdr3_nt: TGCGCCAGCAGCCCCTCAATAGCGGGAGCCTACGAGCAGTACTTC

v_call: TRBV24-1
d_call: NA
j_call: TRBJ2-5
clone_size: few
cdr3_aa: CATSDTYRGGQETQYF
cdr3_nt: TGTGCCACCAGTGATACTTACAGGGGGGGACAAGAGACCCAGTACTTC

v_call: TRBV20-1
d_call: NA
j_call: TRBJ1-2
clone_size: few
cdr3_aa: CSAPGGGRVNYGYTF
cdr3_nt: TGCAGTGCTCCTGGAGGGGGGAGGGTGAACTATGGCTACACCTTC

v_call: TRBV10-3
d_call: TRBD1
j_call: TRBJ2-7
clone_size: NA
cdr3_aa: CAISAAGTGNKDEQYF
cdr3_nt: TGTGCCATCAGTGCTGCCGGGACAGGGAATAAGGACGAGCAGTACTTC

v_call: TRBV9
d_call: NA
j_call: TRBJ1-2
clone_size: NA
cdr3_aa: CASSSKPRARAYGYTF
cdr3_nt: TGTGCCAGCAGCTCAAAGCCAAGGGCCAGGGCCTATGGCTACACCTTC

v_call: TRBV11-2
d_call: TRBD1
j_call: TRBJ1-5
clone_size: NA
cdr3_aa: CASSLGTGASNQPQHF
cdr3_nt: TGTGCCAGCAGCTTAGGGACAGGGGCCAGCAATCAGCCCCAGCATTTT

v_call: TRBV11-2
d_call: TRBD1
j_call: TRBJ2-1
clone_size: NA
cdr3_aa: CAGRNPSGTGLNEQFF
cdr3_nt: TGTGCCGGCAGGAATCCGTCCGGGACAGGGCTCAATGAGCAGTTCTTC

v_call: TRBV20-1
d_call: NA
j_call: TRBJ2-1
clone_size: NA
cdr3_aa: CSAPDLSTSQFF
cdr3_nt: TGCAGTGCCCCAGATCTTTCCACCTCGCAGTTCTTC

v_call: TRBV5-1
d_call: TRBD1
j_call: TRBJ1-1
clone_size: NA
cdr3_aa: CASSFDRDSSNAEAFF
cdr3_nt: TGCGCCAGCAGCTTTGACAGGGATAGTTCTAACGCTGAAGCTTTCTTT

v_call: TRBV7-2
d_call: TRBD1
j_call: TRBJ1-5
clone_size: NA
cdr3_aa: CASSFPQVLTGGEPQHF
cdr3_nt: TGTGCCAGCAGCTTTCCCCAGGTCCTAACAGGGGGTGAGCCCCAGCATTTT

v_call: TRBV20-1
d_call: TRBD2
j_call: TRBJ2-7
clone_size: few
cdr3_aa: CSALGGESSYEQYF
cdr3_nt: TGCAGTGCCCTGGGGGGGGAGAGCTCCTACGAGCAGTACTTC

v_call: TRBV9
d_call: NA
j_call: TRBJ2-7
clone_size: NA
cdr3_aa: CASSVTGLPSEQYF
cdr3_nt: TGTGCCAGCAGCGTTACAGGGTTGCCGTCCGAGCAGTACTTC

v_call: TRBV20-1
d_call: NA
j_call: TRBJ1-2
clone_size: NA
cdr3_aa: CSARDPVLYGYTF
cdr3_nt: TGCAGTGCTAGAGATCCAGTTCTCTATGGCTACACCTTC

v_call: TRBV20-1
d_call: NA
j_call: TRBJ2-7
clone_size: few
cdr3_aa: CSARGGLGGSYEQYF
cdr3_nt: TGCAGTGCTAGGGGTGGCTTGGGGGGCTCCTACGAGCAGTACTTC

v_call: TRBV20-1
d_call: TRBD2
j_call: TRBJ2-7
clone_size: few
cdr3_aa: CSAPPPQAGPGLEEQYF
cdr3_nt: TGCAGTGCTCCACCCCCACAAGCGGGACCGGGTTTGGAGGAGCAGTACTTC

v_call: TRBV20-1
d_call: NA
j_call: TRBJ2-5
clone_size: NA
cdr3_aa: CSAPEFQETQYF
cdr3_nt: TGCAGTGCTCCAGAGTTTCAAGAGACCCAGTACTTC

v_call: TRBV19
d_call: TRBD1
j_call: TRBJ2-1
clone_size: NA
cdr3_aa: CASSPGQGFGNEQFF
cdr3_nt: TGTGCCAGTAGTCCGGGACAGGGGTTTGGGAATGAGCAGTTCTTC

v_call: TRBV28
d_call: TRBD1
j_call: TRBJ1-5
clone_size: NA
cdr3_aa: CASSLEGTGGQPQHF
cdr3_nt: TGTGCCAGCAGTTTGGAGGGGACAGGGGGCCAGCCCCAGCATTTT

v_call: TRBV3-1
d_call: NA
j_call: TRBJ2-7
clone_size: few
cdr3_aa: CASSHTLRDSSYEQYF
cdr3_nt: TGTGCCAGCAGCCATACATTACGGGACTCATCCTACGAGCAGTACTTC

v_call: TRBV6-2/TRBV6-3
d_call: NA
j_call: TRBJ1-2
clone_size: few
cdr3_aa: CASTAGSLGYTF
cdr3_nt: TGTGCCAGCACCGCGGGGTCCCTCGGCTACACCTTC

v_call: TRBV3-1
d_call: TRBD2
j_call: TRBJ2-5
clone_size: few
cdr3_aa: CASSPRGSGGQETQYF
cdr3_nt: TGTGCCAGCAGCCCGCGGGGTAGCGGGGGGCAAGAGACCCAGTACTTC

v_call: TRBV5-1
d_call: NA
j_call: TRBJ2-5
clone_size: NA
cdr3_aa: CAISLKRGSLQETQYF
cdr3_nt: TGCGCCATCAGCTTGAAGAGGGGAAGTCTGCAGGAGACCCAGTACTTC

v_call: TRBV27
d_call: NA
j_call: TRBJ2-7
clone_size: NA
cdr3_aa: CASSHRDAQDEQYF
cdr3_nt: TGTGCCAGCAGTCACCGGGACGCACAGGACGAGCAGTACTTC

v_call: TRBV27
d_call: NA
j_call: TRBJ2-7
clone_size: NA
cdr3_aa: CASRPLTWGRAYEQYF
cdr3_nt: TGTGCCAGCAGGCCCCTTACCTGGGGCAGAGCCTACGAGCAGTACTTC

v_call: TRBV29-1
d_call: NA
j_call: TRBJ1-2
clone_size: few
cdr3_aa: CSDSTQGNYGYTF
cdr3_nt: TGCAGCGATAGTACTCAGGGGAACTATGGCTACACCTTC

v_call: TRBV30
d_call: NA
j_call: TRBJ2-7
clone_size: NA
cdr3_aa: CAWSQMFGLSGNEQYF
cdr3_nt: TGTGCCTGGAGCCAGATGTTTGGACTCTCCGGGAACGAGCAGTACTTC

v_call: TRBV10-3
d_call: NA
j_call: TRBJ1-2
clone_size: NA
cdr3_aa: CAISELYGYGYTF
cdr3_nt: TGTGCCATCAGTGAGCTCTACGGGTATGGCTACACCTTC

v_call: TRBV6-6
d_call: NA
j_call: TRBJ1-5
clone_size: once
cdr3_aa: CASSTGGDQPQHF
cdr3_nt: TGTGCCAGCAGCACGGGCGGGGATCAGCCCCAGCATTTT

v_call: TRBV5-1
d_call: NA
j_call: TRBJ2-7
clone_size: NA
cdr3_aa: CASSPGGDAFYEQYF
cdr3_nt: TGCGCCAGCAGCCCTGGTGGCGACGCCTTCTACGAGCAGTACTTC

v_call: TRBV12-3/TRBV12-4
d_call: NA
j_call: TRBJ2-3
clone_size: many
cdr3_aa: CASSLDGPGVARPDTQYF
cdr3_nt: TGTGCCAGCAGTTTAGATGGACCTGGGGTGGCACGCCCAGATACGCAGTATTTT